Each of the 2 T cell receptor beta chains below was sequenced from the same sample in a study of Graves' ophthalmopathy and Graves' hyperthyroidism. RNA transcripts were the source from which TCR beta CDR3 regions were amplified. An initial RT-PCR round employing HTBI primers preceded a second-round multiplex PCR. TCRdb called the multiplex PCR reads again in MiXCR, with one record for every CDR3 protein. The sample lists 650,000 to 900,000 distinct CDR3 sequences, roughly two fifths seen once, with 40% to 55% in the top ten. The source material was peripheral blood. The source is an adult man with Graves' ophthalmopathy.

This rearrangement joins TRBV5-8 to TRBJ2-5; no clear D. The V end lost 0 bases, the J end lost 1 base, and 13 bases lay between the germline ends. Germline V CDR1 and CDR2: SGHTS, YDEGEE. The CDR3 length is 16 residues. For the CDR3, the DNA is TGTGCCAGCAGCTTGGCCACCCTGAGAACCCAAGAGACCCAGTACTTC. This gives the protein CASSLATLRTQETQYF.

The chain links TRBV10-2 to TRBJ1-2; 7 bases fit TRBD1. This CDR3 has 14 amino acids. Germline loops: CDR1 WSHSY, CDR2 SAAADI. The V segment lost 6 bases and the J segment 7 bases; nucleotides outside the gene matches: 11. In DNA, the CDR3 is TGCGCCAGCAGCACCACCGGGGCAGGGGGTGGCTACACCTTC. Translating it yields CASSTTGAGGGYTF.